The sequence of this T cell receptor (beta chain) was determined in a study of blood T cells in healthy people across ages. Overall study: About one barcoded beta molecule per two T cells was the capture yield of template switching.

The CDR3 covers 15 residues. Germline V gives CDR1 SEHNR, CDR2 FQNEAQ (reference sequence). V lost 8 bases, J lost 4 bases, and 9 bases stayed unmatched. The use of a sample-barcoded 5' primer and a J-beta primer mix characterized a second PCR of roughly 6 to 11 cycles. MiXCR, applied by TCRdb to the 5' RACE reads, yields one record per CDR3 protein. The sample lists under 800,000 distinct CDR3 sequences; more than 20% were seen once. Worth noting for this clonotype: What it binds is not known.

Study-wide findings and caveats: Roughly linear age-related decline in beta diversity appeared, significant by age 40. The unknown donor CMV status may have confounded expanded clonotype changes.

What was sequenced was blood. The receptor was isolated from a man between 70 and 80 years old in good health. The V and J genes are TRBV7-9 and TRBJ2-3, with 10 bases identical to TRBD2. The CDR3 here is CASPPASGRSDTQYF. The DNA of the CDR3 is TGTGCCAGCCCCCCGGCTAGCGGGAGATCAGATACGCAGTATTTT.